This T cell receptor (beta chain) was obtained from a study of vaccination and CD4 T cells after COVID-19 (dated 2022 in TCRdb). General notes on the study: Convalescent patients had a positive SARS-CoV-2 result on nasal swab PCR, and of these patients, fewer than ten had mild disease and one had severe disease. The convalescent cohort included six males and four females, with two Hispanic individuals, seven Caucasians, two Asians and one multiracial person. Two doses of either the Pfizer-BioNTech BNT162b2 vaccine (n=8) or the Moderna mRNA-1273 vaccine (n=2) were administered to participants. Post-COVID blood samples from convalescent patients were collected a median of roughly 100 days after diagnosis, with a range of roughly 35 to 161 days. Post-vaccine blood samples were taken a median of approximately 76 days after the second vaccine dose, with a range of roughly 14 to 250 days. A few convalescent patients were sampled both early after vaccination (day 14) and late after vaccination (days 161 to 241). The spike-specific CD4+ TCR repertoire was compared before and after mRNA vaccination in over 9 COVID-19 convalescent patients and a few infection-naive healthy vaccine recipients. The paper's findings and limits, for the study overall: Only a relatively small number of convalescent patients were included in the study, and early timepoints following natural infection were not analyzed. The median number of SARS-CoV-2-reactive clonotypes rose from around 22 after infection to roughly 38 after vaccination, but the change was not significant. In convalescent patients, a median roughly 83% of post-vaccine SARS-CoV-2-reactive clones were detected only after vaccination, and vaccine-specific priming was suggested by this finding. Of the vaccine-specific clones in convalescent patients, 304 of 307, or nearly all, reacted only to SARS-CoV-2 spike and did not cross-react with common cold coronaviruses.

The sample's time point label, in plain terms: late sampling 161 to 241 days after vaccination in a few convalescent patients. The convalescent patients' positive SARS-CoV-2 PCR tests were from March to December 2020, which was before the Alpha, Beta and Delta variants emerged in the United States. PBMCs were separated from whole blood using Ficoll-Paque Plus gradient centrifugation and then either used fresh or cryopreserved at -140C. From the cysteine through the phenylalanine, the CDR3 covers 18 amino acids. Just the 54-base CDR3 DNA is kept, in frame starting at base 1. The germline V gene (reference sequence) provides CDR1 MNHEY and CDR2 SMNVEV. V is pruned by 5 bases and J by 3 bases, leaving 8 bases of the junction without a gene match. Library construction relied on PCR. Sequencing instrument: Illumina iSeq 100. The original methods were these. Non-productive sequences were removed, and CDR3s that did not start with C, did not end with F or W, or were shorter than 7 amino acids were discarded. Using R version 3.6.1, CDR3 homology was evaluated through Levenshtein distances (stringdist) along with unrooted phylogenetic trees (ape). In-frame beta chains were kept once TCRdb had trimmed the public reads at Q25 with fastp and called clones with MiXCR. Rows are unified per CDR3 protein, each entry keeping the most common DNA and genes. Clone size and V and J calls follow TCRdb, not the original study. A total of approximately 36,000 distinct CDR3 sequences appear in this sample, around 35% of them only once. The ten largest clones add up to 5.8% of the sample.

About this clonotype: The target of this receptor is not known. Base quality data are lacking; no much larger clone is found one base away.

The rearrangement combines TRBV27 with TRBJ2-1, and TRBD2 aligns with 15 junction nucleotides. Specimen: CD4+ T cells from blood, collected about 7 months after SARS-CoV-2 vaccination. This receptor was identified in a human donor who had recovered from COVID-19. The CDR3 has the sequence CASSLGLAGGRYYNEQFF. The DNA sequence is TGTGCCAGCAGTCTGGGACTAGCGGGAGGACGATACTACAATGAGCAGTTCTTC.